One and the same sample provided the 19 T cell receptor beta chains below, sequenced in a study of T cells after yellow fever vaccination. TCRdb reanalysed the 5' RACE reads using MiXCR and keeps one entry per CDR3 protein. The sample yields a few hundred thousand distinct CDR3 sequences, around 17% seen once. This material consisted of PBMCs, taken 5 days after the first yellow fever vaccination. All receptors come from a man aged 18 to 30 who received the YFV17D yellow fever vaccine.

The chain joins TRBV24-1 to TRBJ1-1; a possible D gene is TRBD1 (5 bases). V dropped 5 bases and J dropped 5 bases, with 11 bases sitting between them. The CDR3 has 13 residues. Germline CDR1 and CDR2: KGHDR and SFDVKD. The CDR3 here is CATSGGGVTEAFF. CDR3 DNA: TGTGCCACCAGTGGCGGGGGGGTTACTGAAGCTTTCTTT.

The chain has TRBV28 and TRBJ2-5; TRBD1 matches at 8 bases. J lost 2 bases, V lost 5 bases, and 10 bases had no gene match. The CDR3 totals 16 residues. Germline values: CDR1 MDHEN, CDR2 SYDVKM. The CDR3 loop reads CASSSGGTGEQETQYF. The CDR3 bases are TGTGCCAGCAGTAGTGGGGGGACAGGCGAACAAGAGACCCAGTACTTC.

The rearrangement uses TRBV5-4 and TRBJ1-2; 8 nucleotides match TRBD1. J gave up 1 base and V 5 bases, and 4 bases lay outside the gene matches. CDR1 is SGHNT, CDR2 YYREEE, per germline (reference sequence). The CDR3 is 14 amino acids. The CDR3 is CASRQGDINYGYTF. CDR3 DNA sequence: TGTGCCAGCAGACAGGGGGATATTAACTATGGCTACACCTTC.

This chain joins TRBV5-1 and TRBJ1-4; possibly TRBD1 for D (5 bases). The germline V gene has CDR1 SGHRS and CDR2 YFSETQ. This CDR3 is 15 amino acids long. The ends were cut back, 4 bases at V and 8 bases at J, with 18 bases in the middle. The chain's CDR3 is CASSAGWGLGEKLFF. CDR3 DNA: TGCGCCAGCAGCGCCGGATGGGGCCTTGGGGAAAAACTGTTTTTT.

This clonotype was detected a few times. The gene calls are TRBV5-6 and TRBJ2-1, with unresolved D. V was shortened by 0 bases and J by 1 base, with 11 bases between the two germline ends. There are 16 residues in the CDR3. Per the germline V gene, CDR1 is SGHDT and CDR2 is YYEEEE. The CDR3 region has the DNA TGTGCCAGCAGCTTGGAGCCAGCCTCTTCCTACAATGAGCAGTTCTTC. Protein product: CASSLEPASSYNEQFF.

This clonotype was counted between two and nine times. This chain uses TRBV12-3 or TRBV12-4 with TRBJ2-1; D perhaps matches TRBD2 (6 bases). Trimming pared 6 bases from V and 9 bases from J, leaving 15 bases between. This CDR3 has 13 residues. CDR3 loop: CASSKLEGGEQFF. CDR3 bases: TGTGCCAGCAGCAAACTGGAGGGTGGTGAGCAGTTCTTC.

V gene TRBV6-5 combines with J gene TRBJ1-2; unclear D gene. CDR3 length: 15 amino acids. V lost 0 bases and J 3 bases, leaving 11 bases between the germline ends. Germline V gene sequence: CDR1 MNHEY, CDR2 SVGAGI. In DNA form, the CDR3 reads TGTGCCAGCAGTTACTCGATTGGGGAGTACTATGGCTACACCTTC. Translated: CASSYSIGEYYGYTF.

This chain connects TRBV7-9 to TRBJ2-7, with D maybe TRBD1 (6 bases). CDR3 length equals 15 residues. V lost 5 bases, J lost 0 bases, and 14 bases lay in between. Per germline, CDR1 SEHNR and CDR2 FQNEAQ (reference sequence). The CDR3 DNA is TGTGCCAGCAGCCCCCGGGACAAGGACTCCTACGAGCAGTACTTC. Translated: CASSPRDKDSYEQYF.

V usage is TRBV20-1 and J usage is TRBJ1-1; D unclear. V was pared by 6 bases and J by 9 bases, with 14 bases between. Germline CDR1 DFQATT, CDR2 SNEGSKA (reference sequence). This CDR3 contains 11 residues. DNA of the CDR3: TGCAGTGCAAAATACACAGAGAAAGCTTTCTTT. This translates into CSAKYTEKAFF.

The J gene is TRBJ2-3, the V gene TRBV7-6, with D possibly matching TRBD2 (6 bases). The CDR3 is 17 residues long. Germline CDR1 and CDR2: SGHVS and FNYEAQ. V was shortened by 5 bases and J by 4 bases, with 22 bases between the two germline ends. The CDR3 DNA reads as TGTGCCAGCAGCCCTCGAGACGGGGGTTGGAGGGCAGATACGCAGTATTTT. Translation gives CASSPRDGGWRADTQYF.

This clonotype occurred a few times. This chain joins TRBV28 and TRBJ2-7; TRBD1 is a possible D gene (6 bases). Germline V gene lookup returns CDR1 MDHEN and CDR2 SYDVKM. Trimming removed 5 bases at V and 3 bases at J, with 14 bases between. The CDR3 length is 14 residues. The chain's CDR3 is CASSRDTRFYEQYV. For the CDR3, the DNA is TGTGCCAGCAGTCGGGACACGCGATTCTACGAGCAGTACGTC.

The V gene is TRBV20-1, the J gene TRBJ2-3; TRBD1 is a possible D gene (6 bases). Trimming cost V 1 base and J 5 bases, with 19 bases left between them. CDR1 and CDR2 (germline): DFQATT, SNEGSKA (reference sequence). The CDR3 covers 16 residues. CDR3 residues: CSARAISGAGGDTQYF. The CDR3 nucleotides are TGCAGTGCTAGAGCAATTTCAGGGGCCGGTGGAGATACGCAGTATTTT.

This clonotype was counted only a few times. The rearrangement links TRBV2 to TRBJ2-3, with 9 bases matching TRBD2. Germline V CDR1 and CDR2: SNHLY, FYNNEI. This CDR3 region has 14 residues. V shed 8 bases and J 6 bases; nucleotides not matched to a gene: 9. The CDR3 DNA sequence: TGTGCCAGCCTCGGAGGCGGGGGGGCGGATACGCAGTATTTT. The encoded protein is CASLGGGGADTQYF.

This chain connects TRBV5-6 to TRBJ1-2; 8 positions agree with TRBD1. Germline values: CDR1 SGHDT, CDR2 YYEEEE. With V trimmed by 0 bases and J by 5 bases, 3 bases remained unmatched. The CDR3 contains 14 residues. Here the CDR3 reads CASSLATGGYGYTF. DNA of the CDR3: TGTGCCAGCAGCTTGGCAACAGGGGGGTATGGCTACACCTTC.

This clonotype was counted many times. The CDR3 DNA reads as TGTGCCAGCAGCCCTTCTGGGACAAACCTTGAAGCTTTCTTT. It encodes CASSPSGTNLEAFF. This chain links TRBV5-4 with TRBJ1-1; D perhaps matches TRBD1 (6 bases). Germline assignment: CDR1 SGHNT and CDR2 YYREEE (reference sequence). V was trimmed by 4 bases and J by 7 bases, leaving 17 bases between them. The CDR3 sequence is 14 residues long.

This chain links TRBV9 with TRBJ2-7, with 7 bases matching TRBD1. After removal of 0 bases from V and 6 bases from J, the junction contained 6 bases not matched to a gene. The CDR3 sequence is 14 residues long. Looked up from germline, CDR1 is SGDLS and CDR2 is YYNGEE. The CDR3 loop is CASSVGDRTPEQYF. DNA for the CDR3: TGTGCCAGCAGCGTAGGGGACAGAACCCCCGAGCAGTACTTC.

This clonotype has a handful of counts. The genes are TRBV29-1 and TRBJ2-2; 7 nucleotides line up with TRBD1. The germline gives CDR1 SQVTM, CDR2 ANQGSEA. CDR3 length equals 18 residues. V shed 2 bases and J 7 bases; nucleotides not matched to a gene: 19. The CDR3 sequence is CSVESRTGHFWGVGELFF. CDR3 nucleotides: TGCAGCGTTGAATCCAGGACAGGCCACTTCTGGGGCGTCGGGGAGCTGTTTTTT.

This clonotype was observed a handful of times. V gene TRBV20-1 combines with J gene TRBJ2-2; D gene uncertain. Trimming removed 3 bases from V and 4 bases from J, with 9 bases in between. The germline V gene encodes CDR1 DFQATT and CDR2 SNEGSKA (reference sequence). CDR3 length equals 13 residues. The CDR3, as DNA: TGCAGTGCTAGCCACCCGGGCACCGGGGAGCTGTTTTTT. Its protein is CSASHPGTGELFF.

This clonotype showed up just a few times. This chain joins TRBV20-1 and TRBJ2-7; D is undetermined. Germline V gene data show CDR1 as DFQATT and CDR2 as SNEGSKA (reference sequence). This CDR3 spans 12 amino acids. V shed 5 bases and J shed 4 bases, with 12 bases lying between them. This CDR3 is CSASRQDYEQYF. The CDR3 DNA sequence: TGCAGTGCTTCCCGACAAGATTACGAGCAGTACTTC.